There are many counts of the clone carrying this T cell receptor beta chain. What it binds is unknown. Construction of TCR beta libraries relied on iRepertoire HTBI primers and on Arm-PCR targeting CDR3 regions. Original data processing: Some 57 TRBV and approximately 13 TRBJ segments were identified across samples. A single record per CDR3 protein comes from TCRdb applying MiXCR to the multiplex PCR reads. TCRdb, not the original authors, processed these V and J calls. The data show a few hundred thousand distinct CDR3 sequences, with 20% to 25% seen just once and roughly 28% held by the top ten. CDR3 length: 13 residues. The V gene's germline CDR1 is DFQATT and CDR2 SNEGSKA (reference sequence). Trimming removed 2 bases from V and 9 bases from J, with 11 bases in between. This specimen belongs to a study of regulatory T cells in long-lasting Graves disease. Findings and caveats of the study: Study of thyroid tissue was not done, with only peripheral blood studied. Persistent Graves' disease cases displayed lower TCR diversity than newly diagnosed ones.

As to time point: persistent/refractory GD, antithyroid drugs over 5 years with positive TRAb. Isolated PBMC RNA provided the starting material for the TCR library. The input for sequencing was peripheral blood mononuclear cells (PBMCs), taken when the disease was refractory, from a patient treated with antithyroid drugs. This clonotype was obtained from a female donor with Graves disease. The chain employs TRBV20-1 and TRBJ1-6; D gene unclear. CDR3 sequence: CSARSSVGSPLHF. DNA of the CDR3: TGCAGTGCTAGATCAAGTGTAGGTTCACCCCTCCACTTT.